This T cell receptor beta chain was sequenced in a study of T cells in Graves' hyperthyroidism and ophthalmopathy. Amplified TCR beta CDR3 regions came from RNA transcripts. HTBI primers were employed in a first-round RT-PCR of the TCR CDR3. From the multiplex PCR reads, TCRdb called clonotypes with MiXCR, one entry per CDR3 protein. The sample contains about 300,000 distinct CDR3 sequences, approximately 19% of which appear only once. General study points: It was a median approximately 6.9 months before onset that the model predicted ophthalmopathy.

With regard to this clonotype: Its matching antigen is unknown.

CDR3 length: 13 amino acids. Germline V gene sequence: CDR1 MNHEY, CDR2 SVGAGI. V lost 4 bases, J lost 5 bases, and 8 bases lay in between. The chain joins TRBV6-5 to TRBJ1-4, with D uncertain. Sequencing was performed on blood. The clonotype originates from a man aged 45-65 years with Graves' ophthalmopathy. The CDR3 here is CASSFRGNEKLFF. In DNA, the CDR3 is TGTGCCAGCAGTTTTCGGGGAAATGAAAAACTGTTTTTT.